The entry that follows covers one T cell receptor beta chain sequence. No antigen is known for it. This sample is part of a study of metastatic and nonmetastatic thyroid tumors. Study overall: For malignant and benign thyroid patients, tumor or nodule tissue and blood were the sources whose repertoires were compared.

In the study's own analysis: To classify distant metastasis in papillary thyroid cancer, a model was built from CDR3 differences across clinicopathological groups. Using MiXCR, TCRdb re-called clones from the PCR reads. None of the V and J calls come from the authors' own analysis; TCRdb made them. The data show 45,000 to 50,000 clones, approximately 24% seen once. All patients reached thyroid surgery having received no treatment beforehand. The V gene end was trimmed by 4 bases and the J gene end by 9 bases; junction bases not matched to a gene: 10. CDR3 length: 15 amino acids. CDR1 SGHTA and CDR2 FQGTGA come from the germline V gene. Study findings and constraints: It was reportedly found that TCR beta diversity was significantly higher in malignant thyroid tumors than in benign nodules, a difference seen in both blood and tumor samples.

The genes are TRBV7-3 and TRBJ2-1, with 9 bases identical to TRBD1. The sample consisted of blood. This receptor was identified in a male donor with papillary thyroid cancer or a benign thyroid nodule (not recorded which). Some clones in this sample may be carry-over from other donors' samples. The chain's CDR3 is CASSSTGGDGGEQFF. The CDR3, as DNA: TGTGCCAGCAGCTCGACAGGGGGAGACGGTGGTGAGCAGTTCTTC.